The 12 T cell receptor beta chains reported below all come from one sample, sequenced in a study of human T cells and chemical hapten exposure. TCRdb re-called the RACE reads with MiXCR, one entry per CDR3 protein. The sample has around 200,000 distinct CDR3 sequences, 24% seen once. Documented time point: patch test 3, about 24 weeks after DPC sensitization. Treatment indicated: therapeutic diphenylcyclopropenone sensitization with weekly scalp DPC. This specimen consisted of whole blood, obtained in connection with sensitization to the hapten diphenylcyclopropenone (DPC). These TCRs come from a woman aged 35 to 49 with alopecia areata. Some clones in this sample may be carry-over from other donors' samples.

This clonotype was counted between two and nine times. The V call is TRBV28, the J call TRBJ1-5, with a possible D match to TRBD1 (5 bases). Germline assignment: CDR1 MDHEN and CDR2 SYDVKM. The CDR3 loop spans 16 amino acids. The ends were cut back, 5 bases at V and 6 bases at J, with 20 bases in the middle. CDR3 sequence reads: CASSQRRQWLGQPQHF. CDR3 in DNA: TGTGCCAGCAGTCAAAGACGACAGTGGCTTGGTCAGCCCCAGCATTTT.

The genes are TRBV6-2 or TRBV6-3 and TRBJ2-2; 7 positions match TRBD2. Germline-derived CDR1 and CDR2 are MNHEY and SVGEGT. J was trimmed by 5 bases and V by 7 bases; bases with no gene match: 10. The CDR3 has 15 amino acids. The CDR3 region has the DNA TGTGCCAGCATTGCTAGCGGCTATAATACCGGGGAGCTGTTTTTT. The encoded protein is CASIASGYNTGELFF.

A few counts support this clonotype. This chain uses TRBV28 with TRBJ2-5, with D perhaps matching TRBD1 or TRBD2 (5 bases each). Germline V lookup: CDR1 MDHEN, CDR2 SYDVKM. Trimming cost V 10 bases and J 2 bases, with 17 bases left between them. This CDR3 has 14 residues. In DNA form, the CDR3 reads TGTGCCACCTATGACCGGGACCGTCAAGAGACCCAGTACTTC. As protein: CATYDRDRQETQYF.

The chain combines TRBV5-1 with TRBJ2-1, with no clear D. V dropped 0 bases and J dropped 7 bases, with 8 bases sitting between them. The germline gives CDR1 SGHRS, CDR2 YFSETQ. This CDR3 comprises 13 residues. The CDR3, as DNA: TGCGCCAGCAGCTTGGCAGTCGCGAATGAGCAGTTCTTC. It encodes CASSLAVANEQFF.

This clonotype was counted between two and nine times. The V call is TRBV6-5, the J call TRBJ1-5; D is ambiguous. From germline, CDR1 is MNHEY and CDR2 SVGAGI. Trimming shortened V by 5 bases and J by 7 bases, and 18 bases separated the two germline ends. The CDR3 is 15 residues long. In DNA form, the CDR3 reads TGTGCCAGCAGTCTATTTGTGGGCGGGAGGCAGCCCCAGCATTTT. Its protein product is CASSLFVGGRQPQHF.

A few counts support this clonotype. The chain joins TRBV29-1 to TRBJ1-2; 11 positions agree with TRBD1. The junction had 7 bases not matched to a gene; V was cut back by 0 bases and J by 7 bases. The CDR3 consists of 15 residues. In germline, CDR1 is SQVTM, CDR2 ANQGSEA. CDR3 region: CSVEETGTGGGGYTF. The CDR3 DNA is TGCAGCGTTGAAGAGACCGGGACAGGGGGAGGTGGCTACACCTTC.

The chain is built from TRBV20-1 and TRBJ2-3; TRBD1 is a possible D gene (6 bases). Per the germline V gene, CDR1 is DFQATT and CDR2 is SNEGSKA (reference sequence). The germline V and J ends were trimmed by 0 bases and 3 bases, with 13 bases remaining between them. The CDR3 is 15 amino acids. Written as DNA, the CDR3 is TGCAGTGCTAGAGATTGGGGGCGCAGAACAGATACGCAGTATTTT. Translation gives CSARDWGRRTDTQYF.

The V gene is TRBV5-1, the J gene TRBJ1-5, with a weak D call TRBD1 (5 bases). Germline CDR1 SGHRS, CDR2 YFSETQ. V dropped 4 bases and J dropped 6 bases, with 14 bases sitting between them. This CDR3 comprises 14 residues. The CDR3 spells CASSPAGLSQPQHF. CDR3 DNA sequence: TGCGCCAGCAGCCCGGCAGGGTTATCTCAGCCCCAGCATTTT.

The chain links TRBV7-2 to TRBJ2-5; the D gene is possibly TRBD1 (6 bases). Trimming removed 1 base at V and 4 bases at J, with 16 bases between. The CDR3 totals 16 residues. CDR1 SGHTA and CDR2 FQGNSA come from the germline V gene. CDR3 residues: CASSLVPRGGGETQYF. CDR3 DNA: TGTGCCAGCAGCTTAGTGCCCAGGGGCGGAGGAGAGACCCAGTACTTC.

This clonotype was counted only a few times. This chain's CDR3 is CASSQDRGRFNEQYF. CDR3 nucleotides: TGTGCCAGCAGCCAAGACAGGGGTCGGTTCAACGAGCAGTACTTC. The chain is built from TRBV4-2 and TRBJ2-7; the D gene is possibly TRBD1 (6 bases). Germline lookup yields CDR1 LGHNA and CDR2 YNFKEQ. This CDR3 has 15 amino acids. Trimming stripped 0 bases from V and 5 bases from J, with 14 bases between.

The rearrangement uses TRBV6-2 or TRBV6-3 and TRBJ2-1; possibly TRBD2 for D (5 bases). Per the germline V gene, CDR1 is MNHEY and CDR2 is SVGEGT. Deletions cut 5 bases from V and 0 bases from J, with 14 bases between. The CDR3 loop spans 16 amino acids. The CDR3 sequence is CASSGILDPSYNEQFF. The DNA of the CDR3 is TGTGCCAGCAGTGGGATACTAGACCCCTCCTACAATGAGCAGTTCTTC.

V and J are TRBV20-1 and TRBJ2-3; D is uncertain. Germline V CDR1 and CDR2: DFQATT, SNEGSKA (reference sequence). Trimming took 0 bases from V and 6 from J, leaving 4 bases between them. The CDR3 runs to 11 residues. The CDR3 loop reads CSARDVDTQYF. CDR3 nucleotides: TGCAGTGCTAGAGATGTGGATACGCAGTATTTT.